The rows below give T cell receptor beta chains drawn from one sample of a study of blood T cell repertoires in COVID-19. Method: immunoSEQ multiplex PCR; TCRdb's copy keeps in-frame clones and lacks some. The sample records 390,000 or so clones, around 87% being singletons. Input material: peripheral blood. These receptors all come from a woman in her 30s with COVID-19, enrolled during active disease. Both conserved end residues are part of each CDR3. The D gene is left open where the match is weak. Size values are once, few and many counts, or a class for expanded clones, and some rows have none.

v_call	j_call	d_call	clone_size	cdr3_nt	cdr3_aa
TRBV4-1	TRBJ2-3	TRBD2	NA	TGCGCCAGCAGCCCCCCATCGGTGGTAGCGGGAGGGCCCGTTACAGATACGCAGTATTTT	CASSPPSVVAGGPVTDTQYF
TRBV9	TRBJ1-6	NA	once	TGTGCCAGCAGCCGAGGCGTCCGGGGGGATTCACCCCTCCACTTT	CASSRGVRGDSPLHF
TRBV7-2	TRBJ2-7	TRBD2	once	TGTGCCAGCAGCTTAGGACTAGCGGGAGGGGTGTCCTACGAGCAGTACTTC	CASSLGLAGGVSYEQYF
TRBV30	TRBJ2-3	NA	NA	TGTGCCTGGGCACAGGGAAAGGGGGGGGTAGTTCATACGCAGTATTTT	CAWAQGKGGVVHTQYF
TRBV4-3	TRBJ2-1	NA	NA	TGCGCCAGCAGCCAAGATCCACGGGACACTTATTACAATGAGCAGTTCTTC	CASSQDPRDTYYNEQFF
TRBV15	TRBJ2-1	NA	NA	TGTGCCACCAGCAGAGAACGGGGGATCTACAATGAGCAGTTCTTC	CATSRERGIYNEQFF
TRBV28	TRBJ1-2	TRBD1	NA	TGTGCCAGCAGGCGGTACAGGGGTGACGGCTATGGCTACACCTTC	CASRRYRGDGYGYTF
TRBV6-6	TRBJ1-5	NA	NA	TGTGCCAGCAGTTACTCACTGCGGGGAGGGAATCAGCCCCAGCATTTT	CASSYSLRGGNQPQHF
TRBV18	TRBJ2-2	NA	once	TGTGCCAGCTCAGCGAGGGCTAGGCCGAACACCGGGGAGCTGTTTTTT	CASSARARPNTGELFF
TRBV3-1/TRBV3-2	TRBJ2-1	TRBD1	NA	TGTGCCAGCAGCCGAGGACAGGGATCCTACAATGAGCAGTTCTTC	CASSRGQGSYNEQFF
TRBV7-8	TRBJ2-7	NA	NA	TGTGCCACCCAACCGGGACCGGGAGCCTACGAGCAGTACTTC	CATQPGPGAYEQYF
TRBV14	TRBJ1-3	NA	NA	TGTGCCAGCAGCTTCAGGGGCTCTGGAAACACCATATATTTT	CASSFRGSGNTIYF
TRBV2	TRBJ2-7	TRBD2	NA	TGTGCCAGGGAGTCCCCCGGGGGGGGCGAGCAGTACTTC	CARESPGGGEQYF
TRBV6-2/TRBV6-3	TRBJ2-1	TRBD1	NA	TGTGCCAGCAGTTCCGGGACAGGGGTACGGAATGAGCAGTTCTTC	CASSSGTGVRNEQFF